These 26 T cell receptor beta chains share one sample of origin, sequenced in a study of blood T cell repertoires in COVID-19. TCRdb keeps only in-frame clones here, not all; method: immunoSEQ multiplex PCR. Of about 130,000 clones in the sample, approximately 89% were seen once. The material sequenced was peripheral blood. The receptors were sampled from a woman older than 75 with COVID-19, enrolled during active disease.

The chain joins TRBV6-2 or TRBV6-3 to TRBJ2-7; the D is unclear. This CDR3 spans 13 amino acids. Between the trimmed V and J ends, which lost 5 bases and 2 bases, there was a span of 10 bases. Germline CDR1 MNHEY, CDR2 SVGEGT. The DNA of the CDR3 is TGTGCCAGCAGTCTCCGACACACCTACGAGCAGTACTTC. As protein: CASSLRHTYEQYF.

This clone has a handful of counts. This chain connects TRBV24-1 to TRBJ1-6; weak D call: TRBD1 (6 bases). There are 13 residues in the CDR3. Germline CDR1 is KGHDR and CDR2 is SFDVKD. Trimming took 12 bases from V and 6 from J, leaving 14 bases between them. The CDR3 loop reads CAVGGDINSPLHF. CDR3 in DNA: TGTGCCGTTGGGGGGGACATTAATTCACCCCTCCACTTT.

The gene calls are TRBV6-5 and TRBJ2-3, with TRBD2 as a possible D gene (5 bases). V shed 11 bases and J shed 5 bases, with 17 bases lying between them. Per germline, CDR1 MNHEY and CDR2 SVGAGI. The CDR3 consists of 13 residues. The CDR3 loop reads CAASRDGGDTQYF. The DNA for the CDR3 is TGTGCCGCGAGCCGAGACGGAGGAGATACGCAGTATTTT.

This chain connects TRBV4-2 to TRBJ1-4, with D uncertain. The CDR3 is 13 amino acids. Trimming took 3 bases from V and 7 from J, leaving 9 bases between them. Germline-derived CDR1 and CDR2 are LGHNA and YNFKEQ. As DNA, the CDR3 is TGTGCCAGCAGCCATCCAGTAACTGAAAAACTGTTTTTT. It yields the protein CASSHPVTEKLFF.

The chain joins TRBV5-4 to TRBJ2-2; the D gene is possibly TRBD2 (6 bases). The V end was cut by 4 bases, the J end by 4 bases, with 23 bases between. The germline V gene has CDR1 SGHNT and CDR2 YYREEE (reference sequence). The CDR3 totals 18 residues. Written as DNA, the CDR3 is TGTGCCAGCAGCCATACGGTCGGTAGCGGTAGGAGCACCGGGGAGCTGTTTTTT. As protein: CASSHTVGSGRSTGELFF.

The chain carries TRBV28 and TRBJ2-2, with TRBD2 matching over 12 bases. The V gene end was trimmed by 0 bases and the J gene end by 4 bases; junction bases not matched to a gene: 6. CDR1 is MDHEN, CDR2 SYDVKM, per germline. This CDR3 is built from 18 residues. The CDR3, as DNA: TGTGCCAGCAGTTTATGGGCTAGCGGGAGGGCGGGCACCGGGGAGCTGTTTTTT. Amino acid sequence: CASSLWASGRAGTGELFF.

CDR3 protein: CASSGIVGVEAFF. CDR3 DNA: TGTGCCAGCAGCGGAATAGTGGGAGTTGAAGCTTTCTTT. V is TRBV25-1 and J is TRBJ1-1; D is unclear. The V gene's germline CDR1 is MGHDK and CDR2 SYGVNS. This CDR3 has 13 residues. V lost 6 bases, J lost 7 bases, and 15 bases lay in between.

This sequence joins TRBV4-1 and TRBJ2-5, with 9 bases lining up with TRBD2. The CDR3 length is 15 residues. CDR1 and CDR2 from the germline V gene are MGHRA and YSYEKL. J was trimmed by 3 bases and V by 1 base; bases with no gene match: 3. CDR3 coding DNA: TGCGCCAGCAGCCAAGCGGCTAGCGGGAAAGAGACCCAGTACTTC. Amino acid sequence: CASSQAASGKETQYF.

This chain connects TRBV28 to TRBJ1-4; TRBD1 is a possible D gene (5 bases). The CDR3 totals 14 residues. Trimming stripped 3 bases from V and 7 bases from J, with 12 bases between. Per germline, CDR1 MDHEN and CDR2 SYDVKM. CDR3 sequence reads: CASSFQGGVEKLFF. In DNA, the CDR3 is TGTGCCAGCAGTTTCCAGGGTGGGGTTGAAAAACTGTTTTTT.

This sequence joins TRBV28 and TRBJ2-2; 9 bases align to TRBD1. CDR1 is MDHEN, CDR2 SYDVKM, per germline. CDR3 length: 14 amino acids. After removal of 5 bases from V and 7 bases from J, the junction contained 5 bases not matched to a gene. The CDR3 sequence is CASSLGQGIGELFF. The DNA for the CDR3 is TGTGCCAGCAGTCTCGGACAGGGGATCGGGGAGCTGTTTTTT.

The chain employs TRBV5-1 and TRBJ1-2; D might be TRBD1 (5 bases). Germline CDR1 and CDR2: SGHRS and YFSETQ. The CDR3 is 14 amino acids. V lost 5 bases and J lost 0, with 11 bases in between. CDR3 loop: CASSQSTANYGYTF. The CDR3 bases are TGCGCCAGCAGTCAATCGACAGCTAACTATGGCTACACCTTC.

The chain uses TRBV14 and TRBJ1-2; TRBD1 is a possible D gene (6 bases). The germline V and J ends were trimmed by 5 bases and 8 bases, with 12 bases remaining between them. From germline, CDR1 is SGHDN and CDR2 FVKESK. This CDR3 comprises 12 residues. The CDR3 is CASSDPRGGYTF. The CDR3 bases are TGTGCCAGCAGCGACCCGAGGGGGGGCTACACCTTC. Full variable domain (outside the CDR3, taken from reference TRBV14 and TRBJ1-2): EAGVTQFPSHSVIEKGQTVTLRCDPISGHDNLYWYRRVMGKEIKFLLHFVKESKQDESGMPNNRFLAERTGGTYSTLKVQPAELEDSGVYFCASSDPRGGYTFGSGTRLTVV.

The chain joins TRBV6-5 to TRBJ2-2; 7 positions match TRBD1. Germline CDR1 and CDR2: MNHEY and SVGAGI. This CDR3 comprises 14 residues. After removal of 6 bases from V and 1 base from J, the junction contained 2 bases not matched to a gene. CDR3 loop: CASRDRVNTGELFF. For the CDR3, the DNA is TGTGCCAGCAGAGACAGGGTGAACACCGGGGAGCTGTTTTTT.

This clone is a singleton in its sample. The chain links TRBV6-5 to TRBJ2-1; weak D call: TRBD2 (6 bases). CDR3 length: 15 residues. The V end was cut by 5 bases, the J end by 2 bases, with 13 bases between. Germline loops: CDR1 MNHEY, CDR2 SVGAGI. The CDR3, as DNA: TGTGCCAGCAGTAGGGAACCGGGGGCCTACAATGAGCAGTTCTTC. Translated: CASSREPGAYNEQFF.

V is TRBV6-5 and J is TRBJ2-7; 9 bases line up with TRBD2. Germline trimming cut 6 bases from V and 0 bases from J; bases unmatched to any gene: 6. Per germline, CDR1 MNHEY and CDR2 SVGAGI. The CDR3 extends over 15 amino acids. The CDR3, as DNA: TGTGCCAGCAGAAGGGGACTAGCTGACTCCTACGAGCAGTACTTC. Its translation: CASRRGLADSYEQYF.

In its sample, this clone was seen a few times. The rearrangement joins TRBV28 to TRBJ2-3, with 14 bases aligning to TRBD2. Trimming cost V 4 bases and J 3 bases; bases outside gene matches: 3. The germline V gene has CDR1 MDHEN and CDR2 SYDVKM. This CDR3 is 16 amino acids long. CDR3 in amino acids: CASSSRTSGRTDTQYF. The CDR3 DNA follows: TGTGCCAGCAGTTCCCGGACTAGCGGGAGGACAGATACGCAGTATTTT.

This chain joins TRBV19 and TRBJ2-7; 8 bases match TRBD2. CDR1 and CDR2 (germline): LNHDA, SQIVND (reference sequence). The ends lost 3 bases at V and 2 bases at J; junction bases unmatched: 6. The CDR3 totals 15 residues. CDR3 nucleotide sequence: TGTGCCAGTAGTATTACTAGCGGAGGGCCCTACGAGCAGTACTTC. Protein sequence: CASSITSGGPYEQYF.

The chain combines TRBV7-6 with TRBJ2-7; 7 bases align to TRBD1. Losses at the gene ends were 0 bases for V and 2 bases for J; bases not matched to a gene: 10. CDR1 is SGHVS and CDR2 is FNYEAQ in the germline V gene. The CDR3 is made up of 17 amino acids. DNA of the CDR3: TGTGCCAGCAGCTTAGCACCGGGACAGCTGGTTCCCTACGAGCAGTACTTC. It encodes CASSLAPGQLVPYEQYF.

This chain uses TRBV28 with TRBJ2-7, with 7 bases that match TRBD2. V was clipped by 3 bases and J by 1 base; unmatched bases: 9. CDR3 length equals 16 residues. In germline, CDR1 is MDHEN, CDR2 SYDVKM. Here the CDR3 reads CASSFRLADLSYEQYF. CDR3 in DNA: TGTGCCAGCAGTTTCAGGCTAGCGGATCTATCCTACGAGCAGTACTTC.

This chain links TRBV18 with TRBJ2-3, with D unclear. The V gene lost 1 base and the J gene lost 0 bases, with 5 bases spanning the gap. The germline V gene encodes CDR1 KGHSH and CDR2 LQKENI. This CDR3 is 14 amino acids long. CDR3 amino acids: CASSPRSSTDTQYF. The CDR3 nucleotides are TGTGCCAGCTCACCACGTTCTAGCACAGATACGCAGTATTTT.

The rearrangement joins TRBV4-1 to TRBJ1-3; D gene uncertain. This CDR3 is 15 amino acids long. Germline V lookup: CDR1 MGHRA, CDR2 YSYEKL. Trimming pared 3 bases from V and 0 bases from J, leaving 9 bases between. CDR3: CASSQADFSGNTIYF. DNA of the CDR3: TGCGCCAGCAGCCAGGCGGATTTCTCTGGAAACACCATATATTTT.

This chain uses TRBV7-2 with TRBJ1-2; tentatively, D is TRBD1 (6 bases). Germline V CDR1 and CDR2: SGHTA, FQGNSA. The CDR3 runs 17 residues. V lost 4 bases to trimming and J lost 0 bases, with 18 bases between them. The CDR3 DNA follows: TGTGCCAGCAGCTGGGCCGGGACAATTGGAGCTAACTATGGCTACACCTTC. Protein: CASSWAGTIGANYGYTF. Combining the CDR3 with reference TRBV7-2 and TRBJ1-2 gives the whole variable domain GAGVSQSPSNKVTEKGKDVELRCDPISGHTALYWYRQSLGQGLEFLIYFQGNSAPDKSGLPSDRFSAERTGGSVSTLTIQRTQQEDSAVYLCASSWAGTIGANYGYTFGSGTRLTVV.

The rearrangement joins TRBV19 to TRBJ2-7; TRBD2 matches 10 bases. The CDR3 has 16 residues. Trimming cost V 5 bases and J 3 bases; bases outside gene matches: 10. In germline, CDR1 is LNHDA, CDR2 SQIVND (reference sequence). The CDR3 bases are TGTGCCAGTAGTGTTACTAGCGGGATCCCACGCTACGAGCAGTACTTC. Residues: CASSVTSGIPRYEQYF. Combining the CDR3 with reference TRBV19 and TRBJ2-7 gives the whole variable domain DGGITQSPKYLFRKEGQNVTLSCEQNLNHDAMYWYRQDPGQGLRLIYYSQIVNDFQKGDIAEGYSVSREKKESFPLTVTSAQKNPTAFYLCASSVTSGIPRYEQYFGPGTRLTVT.

This CDR3 is CASLLQGGNTIYF. CDR3 DNA sequence: TGTGCCAGCCTACTACAGGGAGGAAACACCATATATTTT. The genes are TRBV7-9 and TRBJ1-3; TRBD1 might be the D (6 bases). Looked up from germline, CDR1 is SEHNR and CDR2 is FQNEAQ (reference sequence). The V end was cut by 8 bases, the J end by 4 bases, with 12 bases between. The CDR3 contains 13 residues.

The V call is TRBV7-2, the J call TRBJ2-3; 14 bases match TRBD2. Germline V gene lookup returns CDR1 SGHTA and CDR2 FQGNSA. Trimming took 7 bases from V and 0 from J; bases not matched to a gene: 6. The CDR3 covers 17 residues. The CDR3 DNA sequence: TGTGCCAGCAACCGGGGACTAGCGGGAGCTAGCACAGATACGCAGTATTTT. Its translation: CASNRGLAGASTDTQYF.

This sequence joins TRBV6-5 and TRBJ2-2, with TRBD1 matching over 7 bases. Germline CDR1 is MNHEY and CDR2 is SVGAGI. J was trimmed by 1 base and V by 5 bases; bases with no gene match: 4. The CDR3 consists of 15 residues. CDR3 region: CASSRDSQNTGELFF. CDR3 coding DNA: TGTGCCAGCAGTCGGGACAGCCAGAACACCGGGGAGCTGTTTTTT.